The 17 T cell receptor beta chains reported below all come from one sample, sequenced in a study of regulatory T cells in long-lasting Graves disease. According to the study, TCR beta libraries were built with iRepertoire HTBI primers and CDR3-region Arm-PCR. TCRdb recomputed calls from the multiplex PCR reads with MiXCR, one row per CDR3 protein. This sample has some 500,000 distinct CDR3 sequences; approximately 12% occur once, and the top ten carry roughly 10%. Time point defined: newly diagnosed GD, antithyroid drugs for less than 3 months. PBMCs provided the RNA from which the TCR library was made. This sample was also put to use in a study of T cells in Graves' hyperthyroidism and ophthalmopathy.

The sample in question was peripheral blood mononuclear cells (PBMCs), obtained at new diagnosis, from a patient treated with antithyroid drugs. The receptor source for this set is a man aged 25 to 40 with Graves disease.

In this sample, this clonotype turned up many times. V and J are TRBV5-5 and TRBJ2-7; D uncertain. The CDR3 is 12 residues long. The V end lost 5 bases, the J end lost 0 bases, and 6 bases lay between the germline ends. Germline V CDR1 and CDR2: SGHKS, YYEKEE (reference sequence). The CDR3 spells CASSGISYEQYF. In DNA, the CDR3 is TGTGCCAGCAGTGGGATCTCCTACGAGCAGTACTTC. The variable domain in full, with the rest retrieved from reference TRBV5-5 and TRBJ2-7, is DAGVTQSPTHLIKTRGQQVTLRCSPISGHKSVSWYQQVLGQGPQFIFQYYEKEERGRGNFPDRFSARQFPNYSSELNVNALLLGDSALYLCASSGISYEQYFGPGTRLTVT.

There are many counts of this clonotype. The genes are TRBV2 and TRBJ1-1, with D perhaps TRBD1 (5 bases). Trimming removed 1 base at V and 6 bases at J, with 18 bases between. CDR3 size: 16 residues. The germline V gene encodes CDR1 SNHLY and CDR2 FYNNEI. CDR3 loop: CASSEELGTTGAEAFF. The CDR3 coding sequence is TGTGCCAGCAGTGAAGAACTCGGGACTACCGGGGCTGAAGCTTTCTTT.

This clonotype was observed many times. This chain joins TRBV27 and TRBJ2-7, with TRBD1 matching 8 bases. Trimming removed 5 bases from V and 4 bases from J; junction bases left unmatched: 4. Germline CDR1 MNHEY, CDR2 SMNVEV (reference sequence). The CDR3 is 13 amino acids. CDR3 nucleotide sequence: TGTGCCAGCAGTCTAACAGGGGGGTACGAGCAGTACTTC. This codes for CASSLTGGYEQYF.

The chain employs TRBV30 and TRBJ2-2; D tentatively reads TRBD1 or TRBD2 (5 bases each). Trimming took 3 bases from V and 8 from J, leaving 7 bases between them. The germline CDR1 and CDR2 sequences are GTSNPN and SVGIG (reference sequence). The CDR3 sequence is 11 residues long. CDR3 coding DNA: TGTGCCTGGAGGGGGGAGGGGGAGCTGTTTTTT. This codes for CAWRGEGELFF.

The table lists this clonotype with many counts. DNA for the CDR3: TGTGCCAGCAGTTCTCCCAGGAGCGGCCAAGAGACCCAGTACTTC. The encoded protein is CASSSPRSGQETQYF. V usage is TRBV28 and J usage is TRBJ2-5; perhaps TRBD2 as D (5 bases). The CDR3 length is 15 residues. Trimming removed 4 bases from V and 1 base from J, with 13 bases in between. CDR1 is MDHEN, CDR2 SYDVKM, per germline. The entire variable domain, with the rest obtained from reference TRBV28 and TRBJ2-5, is as follows: DVKVTQSSRYLVKRTGEKVFLECVQDMDHENMFWYRQDPGLGLRLIYFSYDVKMKEKGDIPEGYSVSREKKERFSLILESASTNQTSMYLCASSSPRSGQETQYFGPGTRLLVL.

This clonotype was seen repeatedly, ten times or more. The rearrangement joins TRBV11-2 to TRBJ2-7, with D tentatively TRBD1 or TRBD2 (5 bases each). The germline V gene has CDR1 SGHAT and CDR2 FQNNGV. The CDR3 is 15 residues long. V shed 1 base and J shed 2 bases, with 12 bases lying between them. The CDR3 bases are TGTGCCAGCAGCTTAGCTCGGGACGGACCCTACGAGCAGTACTTC. This gives the protein CASSLARDGPYEQYF.

The chain joins TRBV29-1 to TRBJ2-3; the match to TRBD2 covers 8 bases. The length of the CDR3 is 16 residues. Trimming took 6 bases from V and 2 from J; bases not matched to a gene: 13. Germline CDR1 reads SQVTM; CDR2 reads ANQGSEA. CDR3 sequence: CSVPAGGTPNTDTQYF. The CDR3 region has the DNA TGCAGCGTCCCGGCGGGAGGAACACCCAACACAGATACGCAGTATTTT.

This clonotype was counted ten times or more. This chain uses TRBV12-3 or TRBV12-4 with TRBJ2-1; D is uncertain. The CDR3 is 16 residues long. Trimming removed 3 bases at V and 4 bases at J, with 16 bases between. CDR3 nucleotides: TGTGCCAGCAGTTTGGCAAACCTGCTCGGGTACAATGAGCAGTTCTTC. Translating gives CASSLANLLGYNEQFF.

This chain joins TRBV5-1 and TRBJ2-3; 9 nucleotides align to TRBD1. The CDR3 runs to 16 residues. CDR1 and CDR2 (germline): SGHRS, YFSETQ. The junction had 4 bases not matched to a gene; V was cut back by 0 bases and J by 2 bases. CDR3 coding DNA: TGCGCCAGCAGCTTGGAACAGGGGGCGCCCACAGATACGCAGTATTTT. Translating gives CASSLEQGAPTDTQYF.

This clonotype was detected only a few times. This rearrangement joins TRBV5-1 to TRBJ2-7; D perhaps matches TRBD1 (6 bases). This CDR3 region has 13 residues. From germline, CDR1 is SGHRS and CDR2 YFSETQ. With 0 bases removed from V and 5 bases from J, the gap between germline ends came to 9 bases. The CDR3 bases are TGCGCCAGCAGCTTGGACAGGGTAAACGAGCAGTACTTC. Translating gives CASSLDRVNEQYF. The whole variable domain, remainder taken from reference TRBV5-1 and TRBJ2-7, is KAGVTQTPRYLIKTRGQQVTLSCSPISGHRSVSWYQQTPGQGLQFLFEYFSETQRNKGNFPGRFSGRQFSNSRSEMNVSTLELGDSALYLCASSLDRVNEQYFGPGTRLTVT.

This clonotype was observed many times. The chain has TRBV7-2 and TRBJ2-7; D is ambiguous. CDR3 length: 13 amino acids. Trimming took 5 bases from V and 3 from J, leaving 11 bases between them. The germline V gene has CDR1 SGHTA and CDR2 FQGNSA. CDR3 protein: CASSQRGVYEQYF. CDR3 nucleotide sequence: TGTGCCAGCAGCCAGCGAGGCGTCTACGAGCAGTACTTC.

The rearrangement joins TRBV19 to TRBJ1-1, with D perhaps matching TRBD1 (6 bases). Germline lookup yields CDR1 LNHDA and CDR2 SQIVND (reference sequence). The CDR3 loop spans 16 amino acids. V lost 6 bases to trimming and J lost 0 bases, with 17 bases between them. The DNA of the CDR3 is TGTGCCAGTAGGCCCACAGGGAATGGCATGAACACTGAAGCTTTCTTT. This sequence encodes CASRPTGNGMNTEAFF.

This clonotype was seen ten or more times. This chain connects TRBV7-9 to TRBJ2-1; D remains ambiguous. V shed 3 bases and J shed 10 bases, with 13 bases lying between them. CDR3 length: 13 residues. Germline V gene sequence: CDR1 SEHNR, CDR2 FQNEAQ (reference sequence). Here the CDR3 reads CASSFEMVREQFF. CDR3 coding DNA: TGTGCCAGCAGCTTCGAGATGGTACGCGAGCAGTTCTTC.

The table lists this clonotype with a few counts. This rearrangement joins TRBV6-2 or TRBV6-3 to TRBJ2-3, with 15 bases identical to TRBD2. Germline CDR1 is MNHEY and CDR2 is SVGEGT. J lost 6 bases, V lost 4 bases, and 11 bases had no gene match. The CDR3 consists of 18 residues. In nucleotides, the CDR3 is TGTGCCAGCAGTTCTCGGACTAGCGGGAGGGCCCGTTCCGATACGCAGTATTTT. It is translated as CASSSRTSGRARSDTQYF.

This clonotype was observed a handful of times. The chain has TRBV11-2 and TRBJ2-7; D is perhaps TRBD1 or TRBD2 (5 bases each). V dropped 8 bases and J dropped 3 bases, with 14 bases sitting between them. The CDR3 consists of 13 residues. Per germline, CDR1 SGHAT and CDR2 FQNNGV. Written as DNA, the CDR3 is TGTGCCAGCGGCCGGGACCCCGGCTACGAGCAGTACTTC. Translated, it gives CASGRDPGYEQYF.

The chain carries TRBV13 and TRBJ2-2; TRBD2 matches at 13 bases. Germline CDR1 PRHDT, CDR2 FYEKMQ (reference sequence). With 5 bases clipped from V and 5 bases from J, the junction kept 11 bases outside the gene matches. The length of the CDR3 is 18 residues. The chain's CDR3 is CASSPLGTSGRGTGELFF. Here the CDR3 DNA reads TGTGCCAGCAGCCCTCTGGGTACTAGCGGGAGGGGTACCGGGGAGCTGTTTTTT.

Remarks on this clonotype: The junction does not match germline at one end; this may be a read error. J is TRBJ2-2 and V is TRBV20-1; D call uncertain. The CDR3 runs to 15 residues. Germline CDR1 DFQATT, CDR2 SNEGSKA (reference sequence). The CDR3 loop reads CSARGFELNTGELFF. CDR3 coding DNA: TGCAGCGCTAGAGGATTCGAATTGAACACCGGGGAGCTGTTTTTT.